These 10 T cell receptor beta chains were all obtained from the same sample, sequenced in a study of blood T cell repertoires in COVID-19. The table came from immunoSEQ multiplex PCR; TCRdb's copy has only in-frame clones and leaves some out. The sample has 150,000 to 200,000 clones, around 81% seen once; the top ten hold 13%. Sequenced input: peripheral blood. The receptors were sampled from a man between 65 and 85 years old who had recovered from COVID-19.

This clone was seen a handful of times. In nucleotides, the CDR3 is TGTGCCAGCAGCCCGCAGGGGACTGGGGCCAACGTCCTGACTTTC. Protein: CASSPQGTGANVLTF. The chain has TRBV6-4 and TRBJ2-6; D perhaps matches TRBD1 (6 bases). CDR1 is MRHNA, CDR2 SNTAGT, per germline. The CDR3 runs 15 residues. V was clipped by 6 bases and J by 2 bases, with 11 bases between them.

The chain uses TRBV10-1 and TRBJ2-7; TRBD1 matches 7 bases. There are 14 residues in the CDR3. Germline values: CDR1 WNHNN, CDR2 SYGVQD (reference sequence). Trimming took 3 bases from V and 3 from J; bases not matched to a gene: 5. The CDR3 DNA sequence: TGCGCCAGCAGTGACCAGGCAGGGGGCTACGAGCAGTACTTC. Its protein product is CASSDQAGGYEQYF.

The rearrangement links TRBV9 to TRBJ1-1; TRBD1 aligns across 7 bases. CDR3 length equals 16 residues. Germline lookup yields CDR1 SGDLS and CDR2 YYNGEE. V trimming: 0 bases; J trimming: 5 bases; junction bases outside the gene matches: 10. This CDR3 reads CASSVVAGGYTTEAFF. DNA of the CDR3: TGTGCCAGCAGCGTAGTGGCAGGGGGTTACACGACTGAAGCTTTCTTT.

CDR3 sequence: CATSTYSETGNQPQHF. The DNA for the CDR3 is TGTGCCACCAGCACCTATAGCGAGACAGGGAATCAGCCCCAGCATTTT. V usage is TRBV15 and J usage is TRBJ1-5, with 7 positions matching TRBD1. The germline V gene has CDR1 LNHNV and CDR2 YYDKDF (reference sequence). The CDR3 consists of 16 residues. Trimming cost V 4 bases and J 4 bases; bases outside gene matches: 10.

The rearrangement joins TRBV3-1 (or the pseudogene TRBV3-2) to TRBJ1-5; D unresolved. Germline V gene data show CDR1 as LGHDT and CDR2 as YNNKEL (reference sequence). This CDR3 is 13 amino acids long. V was clipped by 0 bases and J by 9 bases, with 9 bases between them. Here the CDR3 reads CASSQERGLPQHF. As DNA, the CDR3 is TGTGCCAGCAGCCAAGAAAGAGGGCTGCCCCAGCATTTT.

The rearrangement uses TRBV30 and TRBJ2-3, with 8 bases fitting TRBD2. The J segment lost 2 bases and the V segment lost 0 bases, leaving 4 bases of the junction unmatched. The CDR3 spans 15 residues. Germline values: CDR1 GTSNPN, CDR2 SVGIG (reference sequence). The CDR3 here is CAWSVLAEYTDTQYF. CDR3 nucleotides: TGTGCCTGGAGTGTACTAGCGGAGTACACAGATACGCAGTATTTT.

V and J are TRBV7-8 and TRBJ2-3, with 14 bases aligning to TRBD2. From germline, CDR1 is SGHVS and CDR2 FQNEAQ. This CDR3 has 18 residues. V lost 1 base and J lost 6; bases outside the gene matches: 9. CDR3 region: CASSLGGTSGSTMDTQYF. CDR3 bases: TGTGCCAGCAGCTTAGGAGGGACTAGCGGGAGCACGATGGATACGCAGTATTTT.

The chain links TRBV30 to TRBJ2-6; weak D call: TRBD2 (5 bases). Germline loops: CDR1 GTSNPN, CDR2 SVGIG (reference sequence). The CDR3 is 14 amino acids. Trimming stripped 0 bases from V and 5 bases from J, with 8 bases between. CDR3 coding DNA: TGTGCCTGGAGTGTAGAGGGTCGGGCCAACGTCCTGACTTTC. Translation gives CAWSVEGRANVLTF.

The V and J genes are TRBV27 and TRBJ1-6; D unclear. This CDR3 has 15 amino acids. In germline, CDR1 is MNHEY, CDR2 SMNVEV (reference sequence). The ends were cut back, 2 bases at V and 9 bases at J, with 14 bases in the middle. The CDR3: CASSLRLEAVSPLHF. CDR3 sequence (DNA): TGTGCCAGCAGTTTACGACTGGAGGCCGTTTCACCCCTCCACTTT.

A single count supports this clone. J is TRBJ2-7 and V is TRBV27; 11 nucleotides line up with TRBD2. Germline V CDR1 and CDR2: MNHEY, SMNVEV (reference sequence). The CDR3 is 13 residues long. V lost 2 bases and J lost 10; bases outside the gene matches: 4. The CDR3 region has the DNA TGTGCCAGCAGTTTAGCCCTAGCGGGAGGCCAGTACTTC. Translation: CASSLALAGGQYF.